This T cell receptor beta chain came from a study of cytomegalovirus exposure and HLA in healthy donors. Looked up from germline, CDR1 is MNHNY and CDR2 is SVGAGI (reference sequence). Trimming left V 5 bases short and J 1 base short, with 8 bases between. CDR3 length: 14 residues. Study results and caveats: With DRB1 most and HLA-C fewest, TCR association rates differed between HLA loci in a later analysis. In vitro testing confirmed a few CMV-associated chains as specific for CMV antigens. CMV serostatus was the only immune exposure information that was available. Other equally common chains were less clonally expanded than HLA-associated TCR beta chains, a later analysis showed.

In regard to this clone: Its antigen is not known.

PCR was performed using 60 Vbeta and 13 Jbeta primers. Sequencing was performed with immunoSEQ multiplex PCR; in TCRdb, only in-frame clones are kept and a portion is missing. This table holds over 85,000 clones, 60% to 80% found once. Sequencing used PBMCs. The receptor's source is a female donor in good health and CMV-seronegative. The rearrangement links TRBV6-6 to TRBJ2-2, with D maybe TRBD2 (5 bases). CDR3 in amino acids: CASSPRGNTGELFF. As DNA, the CDR3 is TGTGCCAGCAGTCCCCGGGGGAACACCGGGGAGCTGTTTTTT.